The entry below describes one T cell receptor beta chain. Original analysis: Junction-only sequences without quality scores were provided by ImmunoSEQ, so filtering was different. Profiling relied on immunoSEQ multiplex PCR, and the TCRdb table lists in-frame clones only, not all of them. V, J and clone size reflect that table, while D and trimming were determined from the DNA. The table records about 1 million clones, about 80% of them present only once. This specimen comes from a study of shared clonotypes between healthy human individuals. J lost 0 bases, V lost 4 bases, and 9 bases had no gene match. CDR1 and CDR2 (germline): SGHAT, FQNNGV. There are 16 residues in the CDR3. A CD45RA+ naive subset and a CD45RA-negative memory subset were split from CD4+ cells.

The rearrangement joins TRBV11-2 to TRBJ2-7, with 7 nucleotides matching TRBD1. Sequencing was carried out using memory CD4+ T cells sorted from blood. Subset: CD45RA-negative fraction. The sequence was obtained from a young man in good health. CDR3 in DNA: TGTGCCAGCAGCTCCTGGACAGGCCAAAGCTCCTACGAGCAGTACTTC. Amino acid sequence: CASSSWTGQSSYEQYF.